This entry is about one T cell receptor (beta chain). Clones were read by immunoSEQ multiplex PCR, and TCRdb kept only the in-frame ones, dropping some. Of 160,000 or so clones listed, roughly 90% are singletons. The sample belongs to a study of T cell responses to AZD1222 COVID-19 vaccine. The CDR3 sequence is 15 residues long. In germline, CDR1 is SGHDN, CDR2 FVKESK. The V end lost 6 bases, the J end lost 0 bases, and 12 bases lay between the germline ends. The TCR originated in an adult in good health. This chain connects TRBV14 to TRBJ2-1; D might be TRBD2 (6 bases). The sample consisted of peripheral blood, taken on day 0 of AZD1222 vaccination. Here the CDR3 reads CASRGGRSSYNEQFF. The DNA for the CDR3 is TGTGCCAGCAGGGGGGGAAGGAGCTCCTACAATGAGCAGTTCTTC. Supplemented by reference TRBV14 and TRBJ2-1, the full variable domain reads EAGVTQFPSHSVIEKGQTVTLRCDPISGHDNLYWYRRVMGKEIKFLLHFVKESKQDESGMPNNRFLAERTGGTYSTLKVQPAELEDSGVYFCASRGGRSSYNEQFFGPGTRLTVL.